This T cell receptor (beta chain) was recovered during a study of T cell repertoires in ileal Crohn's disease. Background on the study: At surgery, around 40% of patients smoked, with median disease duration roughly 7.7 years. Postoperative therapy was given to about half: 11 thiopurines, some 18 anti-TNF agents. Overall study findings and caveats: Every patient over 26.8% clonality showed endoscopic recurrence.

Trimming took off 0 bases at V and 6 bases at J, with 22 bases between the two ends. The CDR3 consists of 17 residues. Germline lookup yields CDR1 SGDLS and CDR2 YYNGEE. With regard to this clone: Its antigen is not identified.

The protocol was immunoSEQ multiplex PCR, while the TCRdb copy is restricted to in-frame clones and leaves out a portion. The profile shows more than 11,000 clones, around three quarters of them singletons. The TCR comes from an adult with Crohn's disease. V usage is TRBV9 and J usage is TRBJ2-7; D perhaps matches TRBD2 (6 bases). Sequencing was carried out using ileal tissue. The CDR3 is CASSVGWGIGRGVEQYF. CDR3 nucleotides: TGTGCCAGCAGCGTAGGATGGGGGATAGGGCGCGGGGTCGAGCAGTACTTC.